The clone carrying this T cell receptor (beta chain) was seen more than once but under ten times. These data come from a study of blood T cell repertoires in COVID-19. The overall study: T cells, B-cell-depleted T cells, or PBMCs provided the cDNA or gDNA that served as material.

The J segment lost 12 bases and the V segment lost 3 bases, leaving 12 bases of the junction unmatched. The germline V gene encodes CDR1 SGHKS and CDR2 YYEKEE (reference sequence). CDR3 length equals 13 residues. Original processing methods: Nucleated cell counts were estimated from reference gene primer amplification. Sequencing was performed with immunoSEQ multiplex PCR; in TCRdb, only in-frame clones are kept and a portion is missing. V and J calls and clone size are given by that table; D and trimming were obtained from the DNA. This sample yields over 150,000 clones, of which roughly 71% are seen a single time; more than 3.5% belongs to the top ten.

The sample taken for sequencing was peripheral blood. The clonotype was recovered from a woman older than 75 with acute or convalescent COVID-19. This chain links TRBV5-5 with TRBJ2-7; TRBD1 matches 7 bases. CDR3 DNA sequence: TGTGCCAGCAGCTCCACGCCTTTCGGGGACAGGTACTTC. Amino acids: CASSSTPFGDRYF. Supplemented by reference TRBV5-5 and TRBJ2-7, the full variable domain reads DAGVTQSPTHLIKTRGQQVTLRCSPISGHKSVSWYQQVLGQGPQFIFQYYEKEERGRGNFPDRFSARQFPNYSSELNVNALLLGDSALYLCASSSTPFGDRYFGPGTRLTVT.